Described below is a single T cell receptor beta chain sequence and its context. CD8+ and CD4+ T cells from blood underwent TCR beta sequencing. CD8+ and CD4+ T cells were negatively isolated; TEMRA cells were FACS-enriched. The data are from a study of CD8 T cells in Susac syndrome. Random hexamers primed reverse transcription of about 0.5 to 1 ug RNA. TCRdb analysed the immunoSEQ multiplex PCR reads with MiXCR anew, one entry per CDR3 protein. In the table there are approximately 160,000 distinct CDR3 sequences, about 91% of which are singletons. This CDR3 has 13 amino acids. Trimming cost V 3 bases and J 6 bases, with 10 bases left between them. Germline V CDR1 and CDR2: SGHVS, FNYEAQ.

Specimen: CD4+ T cells from PBMCs. The rearrangement uses TRBV7-6 and TRBJ2-3; D might be TRBD2 (5 bases). The source is a human donor in good health. For the CDR3, the DNA is TGTGCCAGCAGCTTCACTAGGATGGATACGCAGTATTTT. Its translation is CASSFTRMDTQYF.